This note documents a single T cell receptor beta chain sequence. The CDR3 has 15 residues. The germline V and J ends were trimmed by 3 bases and 0 bases, with 12 bases remaining between them. Germline lookup yields CDR1 DFQATT and CDR2 SNEGSKA (reference sequence). The data are from a study of blood T cells in healthy people across ages. A second PCR, run for roughly 7 to 11 cycles, used a sample-barcoded 5' primer plus a J-beta primer mix. TCRdb redid the calling of the 5' RACE reads with MiXCR, one entry per CDR3 protein. The data contain 780,000 or so distinct CDR3 sequences, more than 20% of them singletons. The sample was also reused in another study, on T cells of mothers and their children.

The J gene is TRBJ2-4, the V gene TRBV20-1, with D maybe TRBD2 (6 bases). Specimen: blood. The receptor was isolated from a boy aged 5-17 years in good health. The CDR3 sequence is CSASGGTVAKNIQYF. In DNA, the CDR3 is TGCAGTGCTAGCGGAGGGACGGTAGCCAAAAACATTCAGTACTTC.